The 30 T cell receptor beta chains below all came from one sample that was sequenced in a study of blood T cell repertoires in COVID-19. Using immunoSEQ multiplex PCR, the repertoire was profiled, and TCRdb retains in-frame clones only, with some absent. The sample lists about 400,000 clones, just under 90% occurring once. Sequences were obtained from PBMCs or T cells enriched from blood (not recorded which). Every receptor here comes from a woman between 25 and 40 years old who had recovered from COVID-19.

V and J are TRBV7-2 and TRBJ2-7; 12 bases line up with TRBD2. Germline V CDR1 and CDR2: SGHTA, FQGNSA. V was pared by 4 bases and J by 6 bases, with 7 bases of the junction left unmatched. This CDR3 is built from 15 residues. The CDR3 coding sequence is TGTGCCAGCAGCTCGAGGACTAGCGGGAACAGCGAGCAGTACTTC. Amino acids: CASSSRTSGNSEQYF.

The table lists this clone with a count of one. The chain has TRBV9 and TRBJ1-3, with D perhaps TRBD1 (5 bases). V was pared by 4 bases and J by 7 bases, with 21 bases between. The CDR3 covers 16 residues. Germline CDR1 and CDR2: SGDLS and YYNGEE. The CDR3 DNA sequence: TGTGCCAGCAGCTCCCGGGGGGGGTACTCGAGGAACACCATATATTTT. This gives the protein CASSSRGGYSRNTIYF.

The chain is built from TRBV19 and TRBJ1-2, with D unresolved. Germline assignment: CDR1 LNHDA and CDR2 SQIVND (reference sequence). Trimming removed 0 bases at V and 3 bases at J, with 5 bases between. This CDR3 comprises 13 residues. CDR3 amino acids: CASSIDLDYGYTF. For the CDR3, the DNA is TGTGCCAGTAGTATAGATCTAGACTATGGCTACACCTTC.

The gene calls are TRBV19 and TRBJ2-3; TRBD1 matches 8 bases. CDR3 length: 15 amino acids. CDR1 and CDR2 from the germline V gene are LNHDA and SQIVND (reference sequence). The junction had 6 bases not matched to a gene; V was cut back by 5 bases and J by 2 bases. The CDR3 sequence is CASSAGTGATDTQYF. The CDR3 region has the DNA TGTGCCAGTAGTGCCGGGACAGGAGCCACAGATACGCAGTATTTT.

The rearrangement uses TRBV2 and TRBJ1-6; 10 bases map to TRBD1. Germline V gives CDR1 SNHLY, CDR2 FYNNEI. The CDR3 contains 13 residues. V dropped 10 bases and J dropped 10; count of bases not matched to a gene: 7. DNA of the CDR3: TGTGCCACCCGGGACAGGGGTTTGTCACCCCTCCACTTT. This translates into CATRDRGLSPLHF. The variable domain in full, with the rest retrieved from reference TRBV2 and TRBJ1-6, is EPEVTQTPSHQVTQMGQEVILRCVPISNHLYFYWYRQILGQKVEFLVSFYNNEISEKSEIFDDQFSVERPDGSNFTLKIRSTKLEDSAMYFCATRDRGLSPLHFGNGTRLTVT.

This rearrangement joins TRBV7-6 to TRBJ1-1; perhaps TRBD1 as D (6 bases). The V and J ends lost 1 base and 6 bases respectively, with 9 bases between them. This CDR3 is 13 amino acids long. Germline-derived CDR1 and CDR2 are SGHVS and FNYEAQ. This CDR3 reads CASSLEGVSEAFF. In DNA form, the CDR3 reads TGTGCCAGCAGCTTAGAGGGGGTTTCTGAAGCTTTCTTT.

The chain carries TRBV4-2 and TRBJ2-7; 9 nucleotides line up with TRBD1. This CDR3 has 16 residues. The trim removed 0 bases at V and 2 bases at J, leaving 5 bases unmatched. Germline V CDR1 and CDR2: LGHNA, YNFKEQ. This chain's CDR3 is CASSQDSRDRAYEQYF. CDR3 sequence (DNA): TGTGCCAGCAGCCAAGATAGTAGGGACAGGGCCTACGAGCAGTACTTC.

This rearrangement joins TRBV30 to TRBJ1-6, with 10 bases identical to TRBD1. CDR1 GTSNPN and CDR2 SVGIG come from the germline V gene (reference sequence). The CDR3 runs 13 residues. The J segment lost 5 bases and the V segment lost 8 bases, leaving 3 bases of the junction unmatched. The CDR3 here is CAGQGGHNSPLHF. DNA of the CDR3: TGTGCCGGACAGGGGGGACATAATTCACCCCTCCACTTT.

The chain combines TRBV7-9 with TRBJ2-1; the match to TRBD2 covers 9 bases. Trimming removed 4 bases from V and 3 bases from J; junction bases left unmatched: 13. Per the germline V gene, CDR1 is SEHNR and CDR2 is FQNEAQ (reference sequence). The CDR3 is 18 amino acids. DNA for the CDR3: TGTGCCAGCAGCTCCCCGTCCTGGATAGCGGGAGACTACAATGAGCAGTTCTTC. It is translated as CASSSPSWIAGDYNEQFF.

This clone was counted only a few times. The V gene is TRBV6-2 or TRBV6-3, the J gene TRBJ2-4; D perhaps matches TRBD1 (5 bases). Germline V gene sequence: CDR1 MNHEY, CDR2 SVGEGT. The CDR3 loop spans 15 amino acids. V gave up 2 bases and J gave up 2 bases, with 10 bases separating them. The CDR3 is CASSYGAESKNIQYF. In DNA, the CDR3 is TGTGCCAGCAGTTACGGGGCGGAGTCCAAAAACATTCAGTACTTC.

In the case of this clone: Compared with germline, one end of the junction differs, possibly owing to a read error. This chain's CDR3 is CASSLGDSNNSPLHF. For the CDR3, the DNA is TGTGCCAGCAGCTTAGGGGACTCCAATAATTCACCCCTCCACTTT. This chain uses TRBV9 with TRBJ1-6, with TRBD1 as a possible D gene (5 bases). Per the germline V gene, CDR1 is SGDLS and CDR2 is YYNGEE. The CDR3 is made up of 15 amino acids.

The genes are TRBV10-3 and TRBJ2-5; D is perhaps TRBD1 (6 bases). The CDR3 has 16 residues. Germline-derived CDR1 and CDR2 are ENHRY and SYGVKD. Trimming shortened V by 10 bases and J by 2 bases, and 23 bases separated the two germline ends. The CDR3 protein is CATSKVAGAHQETQYF. CDR3 in DNA: TGTGCCACCTCTAAAGTCGCAGGGGCTCATCAAGAGACCCAGTACTTC.

This rearrangement joins TRBV10-3 to TRBJ2-7, with 10 bases that match TRBD2. Germline V gene data show CDR1 as ENHRY and CDR2 as SYGVKD. With V trimmed by 4 bases and J by 11 bases, 8 bases remained unmatched. The CDR3 runs to 13 residues. The CDR3 DNA reads as TGTGCCATCAGTGTAGAGCGGGAGGGTTTAAAGTACTTC. Translating it yields CAISVEREGLKYF.

This rearrangement joins TRBV7-9 to TRBJ1-1; D might be TRBD1 (5 bases). V dropped 4 bases and J dropped 6 bases, with 12 bases sitting between them. Per germline, CDR1 SEHNR and CDR2 FQNEAQ (reference sequence). CDR3 length equals 13 residues. The CDR3 reads CASSSQGGPEAFF. DNA for the CDR3: TGTGCCAGCAGCTCGCAGGGAGGCCCTGAAGCTTTCTTT.

V is TRBV19 and J is TRBJ2-1, with 10 bases matching TRBD1. Germline CDR1 and CDR2: LNHDA and SQIVND (reference sequence). CDR3 length: 17 residues. After removal of 7 bases from V and 5 bases from J, the junction contained 14 bases not matched to a gene. The DNA for the CDR3 is TGTGCCAGTATGAGGGACAGGGGCTCCGGAGGAAACAATGAGCAGTTCTTC. This sequence encodes CASMRDRGSGGNNEQFF.

The rearrangement links TRBV5-1 to TRBJ1-6; D uncertain. Germline V gives CDR1 SGHRS, CDR2 YFSETQ. Trimming stripped 0 bases from V and 5 bases from J, with 9 bases between. The CDR3 runs to 15 residues. CDR3 sequence (DNA): TGCGCCAGCAGCTTGGGGGGAGCTGATAATTCACCCCTCCACTTT. It translates to CASSLGGADNSPLHF.

The CDR3 DNA is TGTGCCAGTAGTATTACGGGTTTAGGTAGCAATCAGCCCCAGCATTTT. Translating gives CASSITGLGSNQPQHF. This chain links TRBV19 with TRBJ1-5; D is unresolved. The CDR3 sequence is 16 residues long. The V gene lost 3 bases and the J gene lost 0 bases, with 12 bases spanning the gap. CDR1 LNHDA and CDR2 SQIVND come from the germline V gene (reference sequence).

CDR3 sequence (DNA): TGCAGCGTTGAGAGCGGAGGCACTGAAGCTTTCTTT. The encoded protein is CSVESGGTEAFF. The V and J genes are TRBV29-1 and TRBJ1-1; D not resolved. Looked up from germline, CDR1 is SQVTM and CDR2 is ANQGSEA. This CDR3 comprises 12 residues. V gave up 3 bases and J gave up 4 bases, with 9 bases separating them. The complete variable domain, with remaining parts taken from reference TRBV29-1 and TRBJ1-1, reads SAVISQKPSRDICQRGTSLTIQCQVDSQVTMMFWYRQQPGQSLTLIATANQGSEATYESGFVIDKFPISRPNLTFSTLTVSNMSPEDSSIYLCSVESGGTEAFFGQGTRLTVV.

The chain joins TRBV7-2 to TRBJ2-7; D perhaps matches TRBD1 (6 bases). CDR1 and CDR2 from the germline V gene are SGHTA and FQGNSA. Trimming pared 1 base from V and 0 bases from J, leaving 10 bases between. This CDR3 region has 15 residues. The CDR3 is CASSLGTASSYEQYF. The CDR3 DNA sequence: TGTGCCAGCAGCTTAGGGACAGCTAGCTCCTACGAGCAGTACTTC. Full variable domain (rest looked up from reference TRBV7-2 and TRBJ2-7): GAGVSQSPSNKVTEKGKDVELRCDPISGHTALYWYRQSLGQGLEFLIYFQGNSAPDKSGLPSDRFSAERTGGSVSTLTIQRTQQEDSAVYLCASSLGTASSYEQYFGPGTRLTVT.

This chain uses TRBV10-3 with TRBJ2-5, with 10 bases identical to TRBD1. Germline V gene data show CDR1 as ENHRY and CDR2 as SYGVKD. The J segment lost 4 bases and the V segment lost 2 bases, leaving 10 bases of the junction unmatched. This CDR3 comprises 17 residues. The CDR3, as DNA: TGTGCCATCAGTGAGGGTGACAGGGGGCGACGACTAGAGACCCAGTACTTC. Translating gives CAISEGDRGRRLETQYF.

This clone has a single count. This chain joins TRBV5-1 and TRBJ2-1; TRBD2 agrees at 9 bases. J gave up 6 bases and V 0 bases, and 10 bases lay outside the gene matches. This CDR3 is 17 amino acids long. Germline V gene sequence: CDR1 SGHRS, CDR2 YFSETQ. CDR3 DNA: TGCGCCAGCAGCTTGGGTAGCGGGGGTTTTTTGGGCAATGAGCAGTTCTTC. Translating it yields CASSLGSGGFLGNEQFF.

The chain links TRBV19 to TRBJ2-1; 9 bases are a match to TRBD2. Losses at the gene ends were 6 bases for V and 6 bases for J; bases not matched to a gene: 9. In germline, CDR1 is LNHDA, CDR2 SQIVND (reference sequence). The CDR3 sequence is 15 residues long. CDR3 DNA sequence: TGTGCCAGTAGGCAGTTGAGCGGGAGGCCCAATGAGCAGTTCTTC. This translates into CASRQLSGRPNEQFF.

The chain carries TRBV11-1 and TRBJ2-2; the match to TRBD1 covers 7 bases. The CDR3 sequence is 14 residues long. Looked up from germline, CDR1 is SGHAT and CDR2 is FQDESV (reference sequence). Losses at the gene ends were 3 bases for V and 4 bases for J; bases not matched to a gene: 2. The CDR3 here is CASSLTGLTGELFF. CDR3 coding DNA: TGTGCCAGCAGCTTGACAGGGCTCACCGGGGAGCTGTTTTTT.

V and J are TRBV2 and TRBJ1-4; TRBD1 agrees at 9 bases. The CDR3 covers 15 residues. V lost 6 bases to trimming and J lost 8 bases; unmatched junction nucleotides: 10. The germline V gene has CDR1 SNHLY and CDR2 FYNNEI. This chain's CDR3 is CASRRGQGRSEKLFF. The CDR3 DNA reads as TGTGCCAGCAGAAGGGGACAGGGTAGGAGCGAAAAACTGTTTTTT.

This CDR3 reads CASSLALGEASGTYEQYF. The CDR3 DNA follows: TGTGCCAGCAGCTTAGCCCTCGGCGAGGCTAGCGGAACCTACGAGCAGTACTTC. The V call is TRBV7-4, the J call TRBJ2-7, with TRBD2 matching 7 bases. Unmatched junction bases numbered 13, after V lost 0 bases and J lost 2 bases. In germline, CDR1 is SGHVT, CDR2 SQSDAQ. There are 18 residues in the CDR3. The whole variable domain, filled in from reference TRBV7-4 and TRBJ2-7, reads GAGVSQSPRYKVAKRGRDVALRCDSISGHVTLYWYRQTLGQGSEVLTYSQSDAQRDKSGRPSGRFSAERPERSVSTLKIQRTEQGDSAVYLCASSLALGEASGTYEQYFGPGTRLTVT.

V usage is TRBV12-5 and J usage is TRBJ1-1; the D is unclear. Trimming pared 2 bases from V and 7 bases from J, leaving 8 bases between. The CDR3 extends over 12 amino acids. Germline CDR1 LGHNT, CDR2 FRNRAP. This CDR3 is CASGLTQVEAFF. The CDR3 bases are TGTGCTAGTGGTTTGACCCAGGTTGAAGCTTTCTTT.

The CDR3 sequence: CASSLNSGIGGTEAFF. CDR3 sequence (DNA): TGTGCCAGCAGTTTAAACAGCGGAATAGGCGGCACTGAAGCTTTCTTT. The chain uses TRBV28 and TRBJ1-1, with D uncertain. The CDR3 consists of 16 residues. V lost 2 bases to trimming and J lost 4 bases, with 17 bases between them. Germline V lookup: CDR1 MDHEN, CDR2 SYDVKM.

The chain couples TRBV4-2 to TRBJ2-7; TRBD2 aligns across 8 bases. Germline-derived CDR1 and CDR2 are LGHNA and YNFKEQ. J gave up 3 bases and V 0 bases, and 7 bases lay outside the gene matches. The CDR3 is 16 residues long. CDR3 in amino acids: CASSQDRSGSIYEQYF. The CDR3 bases are TGTGCCAGCAGCCAAGATCGCAGCGGGAGTATCTACGAGCAGTACTTC.

The chain carries TRBV9 and TRBJ1-6; D not certain. From germline, CDR1 is SGDLS and CDR2 YYNGEE. The CDR3 covers 16 residues. V shed 3 bases and J shed 10 bases, with 20 bases lying between them. The CDR3 region has the DNA TGTGCCAGCAGCGGACGACCGGGATACGGAAAGTCACCCCTCCACTTT. Protein sequence: CASSGRPGYGKSPLHF.

The rearrangement links TRBV30 to TRBJ1-3; no firm D call. This CDR3 is 15 amino acids long. From germline, CDR1 is GTSNPN and CDR2 SVGIG (reference sequence). V dropped 2 bases and J dropped 0 bases, with 11 bases sitting between them. CDR3: CAWSLDSSSGNTIYF. CDR3 bases: TGTGCCTGGAGTCTGGACTCAAGCTCTGGAAACACCATATATTTT.